This entry features one TCR beta chain sequence. The record originates from a study of T cell changes during pregnancy in multiple sclerosis. Per germline, CDR1 SGHAT and CDR2 FQNNGV. This CDR3 spans 16 amino acids. The ends lost 6 bases at V and 7 bases at J; junction bases unmatched: 13. Using immunoSEQ multiplex PCR, the repertoire was profiled, and TCRdb retains in-frame clones only, with some absent. Of about 53,000 clones listed, about nine tenths are singletons. The sequences come from CD8+ T cells from peripheral blood mononuclear cells, collected before pregnancy. The TCR was taken from a female donor with multiple sclerosis, enrolled in a pregnancy study. The chain employs TRBV11-2 and TRBJ1-5; 9 bases map to TRBD1. The CDR3 sequence is CASSQKRDRAGQPQHF. The CDR3 coding sequence is TGTGCCAGCAGTCAAAAAAGGGACAGGGCTGGGCAGCCCCAGCATTTT.